The source of this TCR beta chain is a study of cytomegalovirus exposure and HLA in healthy donors. Study-level points and caveats: Later analysis placed DRB1 highest and HLA-C lowest in TCR association rates, which differed by HLA locus.

As for this clone: No antigen is known for it. Other DNA sequences in the sample encode the same CDR3.

PCR used 60 Vbeta primers and 13 Jbeta primers. The protocol was immunoSEQ multiplex PCR, while the TCRdb copy is restricted to in-frame clones and leaves out a portion. This sample contains fewer than 150,000 clones. CDR1 is LNHDA, CDR2 SQIVND, per germline (reference sequence). This CDR3 is 14 amino acids long. Trimming at V came to 9 bases and at J to 8 bases, leaving 10 bases not matched to a gene. The sequenced sample consisted of PBMCs. J is TRBJ2-1 and V is TRBV19, with 10 bases matching TRBD2. The sequence derives from a man younger than 30 in good health and CMV-seronegative. CDR3 in amino acids: CASSGRDNRYEQFF. The CDR3, as DNA: TGTGCCAGCAGCGGGAGGGACAATCGGTATGAGCAGTTCTTC.